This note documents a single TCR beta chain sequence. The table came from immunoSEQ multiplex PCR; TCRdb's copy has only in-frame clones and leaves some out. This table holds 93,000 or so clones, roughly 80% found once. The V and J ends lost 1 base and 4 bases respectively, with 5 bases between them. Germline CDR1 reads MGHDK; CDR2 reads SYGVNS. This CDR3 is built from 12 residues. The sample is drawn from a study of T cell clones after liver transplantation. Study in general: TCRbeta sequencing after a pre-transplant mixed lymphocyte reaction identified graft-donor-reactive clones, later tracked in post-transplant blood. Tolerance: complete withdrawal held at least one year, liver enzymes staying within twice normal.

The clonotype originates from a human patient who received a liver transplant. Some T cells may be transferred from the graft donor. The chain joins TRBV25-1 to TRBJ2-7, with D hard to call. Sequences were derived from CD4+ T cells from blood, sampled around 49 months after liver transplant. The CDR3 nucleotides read TGTGCCAGCAGTGAATCGCCTTACGAGCAGTACTTC. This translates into CASSESPYEQYF.